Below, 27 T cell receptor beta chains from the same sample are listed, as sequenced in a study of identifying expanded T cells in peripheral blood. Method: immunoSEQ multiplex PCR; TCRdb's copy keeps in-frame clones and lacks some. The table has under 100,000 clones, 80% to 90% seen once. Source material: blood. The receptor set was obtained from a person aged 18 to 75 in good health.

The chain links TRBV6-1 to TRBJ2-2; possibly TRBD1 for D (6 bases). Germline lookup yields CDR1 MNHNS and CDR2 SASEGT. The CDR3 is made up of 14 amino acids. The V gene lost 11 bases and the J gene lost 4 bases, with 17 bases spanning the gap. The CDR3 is CAGRLTGTTGELFF. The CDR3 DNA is TGTGCCGGCCGCTTAACAGGGACCACCGGGGAGCTGTTTTTT.

The CDR3 coding sequence is TGTGCCAGCAGCGAAAGAGGGGGGCTAGATTACGAGCAGTACTTC. Residues: CASSERGGLDYEQYF. This chain joins TRBV9 and TRBJ2-7, with D perhaps matching TRBD1 or TRBD2 (6 bases each). V lost 3 bases and J 4 bases, leaving 17 bases between the germline ends. Germline V CDR1 and CDR2: SGDLS, YYNGEE. The length of the CDR3 is 15 residues. Together with reference TRBV9 and TRBJ2-7, the CDR3 gives the full variable domain: DSGVTQTPKHLITATGQRVTLRCSPRSGDLSVYWYQQSLDQGLQFLIQYYNGEERAKGNILERFSAQQFPDLHSELNLSSLELGDSALYFCASSERGGLDYEQYFGPGTRLTVT.

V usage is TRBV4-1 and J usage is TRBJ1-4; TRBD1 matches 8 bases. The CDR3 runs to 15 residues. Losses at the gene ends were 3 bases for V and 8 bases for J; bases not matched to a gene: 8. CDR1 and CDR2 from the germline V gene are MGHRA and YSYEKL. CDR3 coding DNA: TGCGCCAGCAGCCATCCGCTCAGGGGGCAGGAAAAACTGTTTTTT. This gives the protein CASSHPLRGQEKLFF.

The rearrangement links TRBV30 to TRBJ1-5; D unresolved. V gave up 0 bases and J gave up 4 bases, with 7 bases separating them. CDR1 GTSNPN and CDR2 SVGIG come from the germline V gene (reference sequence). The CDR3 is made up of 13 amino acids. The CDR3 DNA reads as TGTGCCTGGAGTGTCGGGGAAAATCAGCCCCAGCATTTT. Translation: CAWSVGENQPQHF.

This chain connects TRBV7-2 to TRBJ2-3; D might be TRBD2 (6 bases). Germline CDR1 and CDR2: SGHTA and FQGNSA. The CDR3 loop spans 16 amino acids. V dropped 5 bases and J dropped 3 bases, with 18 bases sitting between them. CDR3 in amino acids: CASSPRAAGETDTQYF. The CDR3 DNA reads TGTGCCAGCAGCCCCAGGGCAGCGGGCGAGACAGATACGCAGTATTTT. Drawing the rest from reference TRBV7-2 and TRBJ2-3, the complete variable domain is GAGVSQSPSNKVTEKGKDVELRCDPISGHTALYWYRQSLGQGLEFLIYFQGNSAPDKSGLPSDRFSAERTGGSVSTLTIQRTQQEDSAVYLCASSPRAAGETDTQYFGPGTRLTVL.

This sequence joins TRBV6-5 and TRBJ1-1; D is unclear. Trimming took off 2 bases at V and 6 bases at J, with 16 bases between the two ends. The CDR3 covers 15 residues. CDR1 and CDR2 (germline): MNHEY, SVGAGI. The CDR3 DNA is TGTGCCAGCAGTTACCTACAGTCCCCGGGCGCTGAAGCTTTCTTT. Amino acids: CASSYLQSPGAEAFF.

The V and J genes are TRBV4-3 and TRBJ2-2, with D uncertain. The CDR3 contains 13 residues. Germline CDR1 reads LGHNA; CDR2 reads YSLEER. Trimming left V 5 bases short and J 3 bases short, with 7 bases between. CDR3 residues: CASSSAYTGELFF. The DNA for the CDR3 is TGCGCCAGCAGCTCAGCATACACCGGGGAGCTGTTTTTT.

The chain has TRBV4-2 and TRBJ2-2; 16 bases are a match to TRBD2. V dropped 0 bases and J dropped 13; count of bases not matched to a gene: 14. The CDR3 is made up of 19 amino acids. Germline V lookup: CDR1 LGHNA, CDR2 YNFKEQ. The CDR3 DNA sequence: TGTGCCAGCAGCCAAGAACTGGGACTAGCGGGAGGGGGCGAGGTTGGGCTGTTTTTT. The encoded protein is CASSQELGLAGGGEVGLFF.

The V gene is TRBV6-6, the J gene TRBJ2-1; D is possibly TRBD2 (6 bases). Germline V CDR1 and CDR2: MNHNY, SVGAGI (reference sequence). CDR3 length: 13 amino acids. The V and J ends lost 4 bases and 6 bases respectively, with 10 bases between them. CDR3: CASSWRGPNEQFF. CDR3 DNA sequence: TGTGCCAGCAGTTGGAGGGGACCCAATGAGCAGTTCTTC.

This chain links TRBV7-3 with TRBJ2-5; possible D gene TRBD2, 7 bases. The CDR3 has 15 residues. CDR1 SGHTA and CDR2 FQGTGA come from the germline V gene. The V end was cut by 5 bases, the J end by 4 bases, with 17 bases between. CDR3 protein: CASSPTPGGLETQYF. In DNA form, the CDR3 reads TGTGCCAGCAGCCCCACCCCCGGGGGGCTAGAGACCCAGTACTTC. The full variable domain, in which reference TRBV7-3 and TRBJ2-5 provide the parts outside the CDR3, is GAGVSQTPSNKVTEKGKYVELRCDPISGHTALYWYRQSLGQGPEFLIYFQGTGAADDSGLPNDRFFAVRPEGSVSTLKIQRTERGDSAVYLCASSPTPGGLETQYFGPGTRLLVL.

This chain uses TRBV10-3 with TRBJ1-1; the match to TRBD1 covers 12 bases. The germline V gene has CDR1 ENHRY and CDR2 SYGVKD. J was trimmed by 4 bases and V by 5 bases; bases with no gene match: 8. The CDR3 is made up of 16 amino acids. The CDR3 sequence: CAISPGDRGPGTEAFF. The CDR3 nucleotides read TGTGCCATCAGTCCAGGGGACAGGGGGCCGGGCACTGAAGCTTTCTTT.

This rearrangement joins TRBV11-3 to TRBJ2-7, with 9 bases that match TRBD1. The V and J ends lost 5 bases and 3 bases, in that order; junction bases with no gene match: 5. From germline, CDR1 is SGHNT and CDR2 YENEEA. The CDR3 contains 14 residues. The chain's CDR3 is CASSPGDRDYEQYF. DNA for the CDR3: TGTGCCAGCAGCCCGGGGGACAGGGACTACGAGCAGTACTTC.

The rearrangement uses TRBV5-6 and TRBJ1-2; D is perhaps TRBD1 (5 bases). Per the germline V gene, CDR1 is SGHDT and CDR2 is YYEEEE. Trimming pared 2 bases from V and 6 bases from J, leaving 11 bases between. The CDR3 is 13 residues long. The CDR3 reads CASSFPQVHGYTF. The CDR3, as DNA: TGTGCCAGCAGCTTCCCACAGGTTCATGGCTACACCTTC.

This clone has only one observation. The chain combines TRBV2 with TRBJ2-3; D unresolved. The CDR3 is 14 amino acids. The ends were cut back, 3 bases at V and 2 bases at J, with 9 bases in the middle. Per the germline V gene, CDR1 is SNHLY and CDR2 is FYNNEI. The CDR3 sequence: CASSDKISTDTQYF. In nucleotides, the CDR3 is TGTGCCAGCAGTGACAAGATCTCCACAGATACGCAGTATTTT.

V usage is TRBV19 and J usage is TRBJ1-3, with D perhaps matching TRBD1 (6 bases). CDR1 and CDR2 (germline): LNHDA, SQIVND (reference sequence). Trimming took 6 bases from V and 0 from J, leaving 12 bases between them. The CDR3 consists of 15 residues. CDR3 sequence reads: CASSETGSSGNTIYF. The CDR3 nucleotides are TGTGCCAGTAGCGAGACAGGCTCCTCTGGAAACACCATATATTTT.

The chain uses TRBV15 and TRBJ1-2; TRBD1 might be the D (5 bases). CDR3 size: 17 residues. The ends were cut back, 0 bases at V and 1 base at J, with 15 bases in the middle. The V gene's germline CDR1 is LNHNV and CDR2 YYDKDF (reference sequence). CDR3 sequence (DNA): TGTGCCACCAGCAGAGATCGAAACAGGCGGAATAACTATGGCTACACCTTC. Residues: CATSRDRNRRNNYGYTF.

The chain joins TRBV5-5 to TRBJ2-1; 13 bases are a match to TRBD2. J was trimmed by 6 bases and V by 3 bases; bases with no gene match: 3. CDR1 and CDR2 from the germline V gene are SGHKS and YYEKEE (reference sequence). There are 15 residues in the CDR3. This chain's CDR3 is CASSSWTSGSNEQFF. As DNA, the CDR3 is TGTGCCAGCAGCTCATGGACTAGCGGGAGCAATGAGCAGTTCTTC. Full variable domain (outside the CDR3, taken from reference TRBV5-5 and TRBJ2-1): DAGVTQSPTHLIKTRGQQVTLRCSPISGHKSVSWYQQVLGQGPQFIFQYYEKEERGRGNFPDRFSARQFPNYSSELNVNALLLGDSALYLCASSSWTSGSNEQFFGPGTRLTVL.

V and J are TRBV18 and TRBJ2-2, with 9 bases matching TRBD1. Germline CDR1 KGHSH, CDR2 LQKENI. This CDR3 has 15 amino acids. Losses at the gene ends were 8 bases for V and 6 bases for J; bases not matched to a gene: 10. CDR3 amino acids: CASGDTGTGPGELFF. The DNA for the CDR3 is TGTGCCAGCGGCGACACCGGGACAGGGCCCGGGGAGCTGTTTTTT.

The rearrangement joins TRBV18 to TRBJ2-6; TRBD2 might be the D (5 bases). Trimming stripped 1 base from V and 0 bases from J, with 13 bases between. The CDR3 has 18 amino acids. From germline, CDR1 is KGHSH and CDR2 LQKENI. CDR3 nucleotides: TGTGCCAGCTCACCACTCCGAGGGAAAAGCTCTGGGGCCAACGTCCTGACTTTC. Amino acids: CASSPLRGKSSGANVLTF.

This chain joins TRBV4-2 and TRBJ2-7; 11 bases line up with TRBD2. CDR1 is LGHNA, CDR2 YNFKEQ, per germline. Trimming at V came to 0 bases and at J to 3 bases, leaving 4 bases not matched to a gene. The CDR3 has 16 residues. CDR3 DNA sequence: TGTGCCAGCAGCCAAGATTTCGGGACTAGCGGCTACGAGCAGTACTTC. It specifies CASSQDFGTSGYEQYF.

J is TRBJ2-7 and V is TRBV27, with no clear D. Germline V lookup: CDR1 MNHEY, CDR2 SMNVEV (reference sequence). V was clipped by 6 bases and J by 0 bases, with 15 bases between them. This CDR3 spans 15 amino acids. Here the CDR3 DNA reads TGTGCCAGCAGGCGTACTTCCCGCGGCTCCTACGAGCAGTACTTC. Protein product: CASRRTSRGSYEQYF.

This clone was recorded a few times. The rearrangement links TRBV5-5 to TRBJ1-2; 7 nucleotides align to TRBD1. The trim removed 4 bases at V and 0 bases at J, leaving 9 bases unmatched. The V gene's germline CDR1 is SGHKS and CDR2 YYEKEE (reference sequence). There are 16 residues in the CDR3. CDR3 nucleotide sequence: TGTGCCAGCAGCCTCGGGACAGCCCTCTCTAACTATGGCTACACCTTC. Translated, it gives CASSLGTALSNYGYTF.

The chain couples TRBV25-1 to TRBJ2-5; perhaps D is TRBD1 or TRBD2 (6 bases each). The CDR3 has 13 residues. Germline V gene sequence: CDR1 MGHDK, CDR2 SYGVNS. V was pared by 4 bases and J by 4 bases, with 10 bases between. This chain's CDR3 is CASSVQGGETQYF. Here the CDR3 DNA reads TGTGCCAGCAGTGTACAGGGAGGAGAGACCCAGTACTTC.

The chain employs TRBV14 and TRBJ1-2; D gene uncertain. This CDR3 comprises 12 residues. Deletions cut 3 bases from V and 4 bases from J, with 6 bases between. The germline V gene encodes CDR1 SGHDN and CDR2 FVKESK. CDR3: CASSQGPYGYTF. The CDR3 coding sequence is TGTGCCAGCAGCCAGGGCCCCTATGGCTACACCTTC.

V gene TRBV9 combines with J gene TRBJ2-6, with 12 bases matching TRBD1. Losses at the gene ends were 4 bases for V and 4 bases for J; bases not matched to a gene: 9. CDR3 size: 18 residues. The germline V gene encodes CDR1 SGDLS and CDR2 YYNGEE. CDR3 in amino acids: CASSKQGQGAGGANVLTF. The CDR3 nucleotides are TGTGCCAGCAGCAAACAGGGACAGGGGGCGGGAGGGGCCAACGTCCTGACTTTC.

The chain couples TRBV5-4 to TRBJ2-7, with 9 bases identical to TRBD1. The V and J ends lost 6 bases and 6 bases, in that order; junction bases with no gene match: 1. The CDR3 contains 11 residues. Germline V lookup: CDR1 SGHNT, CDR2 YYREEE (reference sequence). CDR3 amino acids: CASKQGAEQYF. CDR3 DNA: TGTGCCAGCAAACAGGGGGCCGAGCAGTACTTC.

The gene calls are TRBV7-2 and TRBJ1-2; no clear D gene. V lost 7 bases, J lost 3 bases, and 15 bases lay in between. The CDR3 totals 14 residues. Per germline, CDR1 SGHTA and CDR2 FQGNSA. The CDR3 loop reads CASKISEAHYGYTF. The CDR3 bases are TGTGCCAGCAAGATCTCGGAAGCGCACTATGGCTACACCTTC.